Presented here are 15 T cell receptor beta chains from one specimen sequenced in a study of post-analysis software for immune sequencing data. Study findings and constraints: Patients showed TRBV5-6, TRBV5-1 and TRBV20-1 among about five TRBV segments more frequent than in controls.

Antigen specificity for these receptors is unknown. Unique molecular identifiers were present in the TCR beta cDNA libraries. In TCRdb, the PCR reads were re-called with MiXCR into one record per CDR3 protein. The sample consists of approximately 630,000 distinct CDR3 sequences, more than 50% of them appearing once. Sequencing was carried out using blood. Receptors originate from a girl aged 2 to 10 with multiple sclerosis.

The chain recombines TRBV5-1 with TRBJ2-1; D call uncertain. Per germline, CDR1 SGHRS and CDR2 YFSETQ. V lost 4 bases and J lost 9, with 20 bases in between. The CDR3 runs 15 residues. The CDR3 reads CASSPRRSSSGEQFF. The CDR3 nucleotides read TGCGCCAGCAGCCCCCGTCGTAGCTCCTCTGGTGAGCAGTTCTTC.

This clonotype was seen a few times. The V call is TRBV3-1, the J call TRBJ1-2; D unclear. Germline V gene lookup returns CDR1 LGHDT and CDR2 YNNKEL (reference sequence). Trimming took 1 base from V and 4 from J, leaving 10 bases between them. This CDR3 contains 14 residues. CDR3 nucleotide sequence: TGTGCCAGCAGCCAAGGATCGGAGGTCTATGGCTACACCTTC. This gives the protein CASSQGSEVYGYTF.

This clonotype was detected only a few times. The CDR3 sequence is CASRSLTSSNQPQHF. The CDR3 DNA sequence: TGTGCCAGCAGATCCCTGACAAGTAGTAATCAGCCCCAGCATTTT. V gene TRBV6-2 or TRBV6-3 combines with J gene TRBJ1-5; D unclear. Germline V gene data show CDR1 as MNHEY and CDR2 as SVGEGT. CDR3 length: 15 residues. V lost 6 bases to trimming and J lost 4 bases, with 16 bases between them.

The chain recombines TRBV15 with TRBJ2-7, with 7 bases aligning to TRBD2. Losses at the gene ends were 8 bases for V and 2 bases for J; bases not matched to a gene: 6. This CDR3 is built from 13 residues. Germline loops: CDR1 LNHNV, CDR2 YYDKDF (reference sequence). The CDR3 loop is CATALAATYEQYF. The CDR3, as DNA: TGTGCCACCGCGCTAGCGGCCACCTACGAGCAGTACTTC. The full variable domain, completed using reference TRBV15 and TRBJ2-7, is DAMVIQNPRYQVTQFGKPVTLSCSQTLNHNVMYWYQQKSSQAPKLLFHYYDKDFNNEADTPDNFQSRRPNTSFCFLDIRSPGLGDTAMYLCATALAATYEQYFGPGTRLTVT.

The sample holds a few counts of this clonotype. The junction does not match germline at one end; this may be a read error. The chain recombines TRBV12-3 or TRBV12-4 with TRBJ1-2, with a weak D call TRBD1 (5 bases). The CDR3 spans 14 residues. CDR3 in DNA: TGTGGCAGCAGTCCAGACAGCGCTAACTATGGCTACACCTTC. The encoded protein is CGSSPDSANYGYTF.

The chain uses TRBV20-1 and TRBJ2-1; 8 bases map to TRBD2. Germline V gives CDR1 DFQATT, CDR2 SNEGSKA (reference sequence). V was clipped by 3 bases and J by 9 bases; unmatched bases: 13. The CDR3 loop spans 15 amino acids. CDR3 region: CSARGVGRALGEQFF. The CDR3 DNA follows: TGCAGTGCTAGGGGTGTCGGGAGGGCCCTCGGTGAGCAGTTCTTC.

The chain is built from TRBV3-1 and TRBJ2-5; D gene uncertain. The J call may be mistaken, given a closer DNA end match to TRBJ2-7. In germline, CDR1 is LGHDT, CDR2 YNNKEL (reference sequence). This CDR3 comprises 15 residues. The CDR3 DNA reads TGTGCCAGCAGCCAAGATTTCGCCTTCGTCTACGAGCAGTACTTC. Its protein is CASSQDFAFVYEQYF.

The chain joins TRBV7-2 to TRBJ1-2; D is ambiguous. Trimming took off 2 bases at V and 0 bases at J, with 13 bases between the two ends. There are 16 residues in the CDR3. Germline values: CDR1 SGHTA, CDR2 FQGNSA. DNA for the CDR3: TGTGCCAGCAGCTTAACTGTCCAGGAGTCTAACTATGGCTACACCTTC. This encodes CASSLTVQESNYGYTF.

CDR3: CASSVNHGTGGKKLFF. The CDR3 coding sequence is TGTGCCAGCAGTGTGAACCACGGGACAGGGGGTAAAAAACTGTTTTTT. The chain is built from TRBV6-1 and TRBJ1-4; 11 nucleotides line up with TRBD1. J gave up 9 bases and V 4 bases, and 10 bases lay outside the gene matches. The CDR3 totals 16 residues. Per germline, CDR1 MNHNS and CDR2 SASEGT.

The chain carries TRBV29-1 and TRBJ2-7, with 8 bases lining up with TRBD1. The CDR3 extends over 15 amino acids. The V and J ends lost 0 bases and 1 base, in that order; junction bases with no gene match: 5. CDR1 is SQVTM and CDR2 is ANQGSEA in the germline V gene. This CDR3 is CSVEDLQGESYEQYF. The CDR3 bases are TGCAGCGTTGAAGATCTACAGGGGGAGTCCTACGAGCAGTACTTC.

J is TRBJ2-1 and V is TRBV7-2; D remains ambiguous. The CDR3 consists of 12 residues. Germline-derived CDR1 and CDR2 are SGHTA and FQGNSA. V was clipped by 5 bases and J by 6 bases, with 8 bases between them. The DNA of the CDR3 is TGTGCCAGCAGCCCCTACTCCAATGAGCAGTTCTTC. It is translated as CASSPYSNEQFF.

Only a few counts were recorded for this clonotype. The chain recombines TRBV5-5 with TRBJ2-5; D remains unclear. This CDR3 has 14 residues. The germline CDR1 and CDR2 sequences are SGHKS and YYEKEE (reference sequence). Trimming shortened V by 2 bases and J by 5 bases, and 13 bases separated the two germline ends. The CDR3 DNA is TGTGCCAGCAGCTTTTGGCCGGTTGTGGAGACCCAGTACTTC. This translates into CASSFWPVVETQYF.

This chain links TRBV11-3 with TRBJ2-1, with a tentative D call TRBD2 (5 bases). Germline assignment: CDR1 SGHNT and CDR2 YENEEA. Trimming removed 2 bases at V and 4 bases at J, with 12 bases between. This CDR3 is built from 15 residues. The CDR3 loop reads CASSLRGRDYNEQFF. The CDR3, as DNA: TGTGCCAGCAGCTTACGAGGGAGAGATTACAATGAGCAGTTCTTC.

Only a few counts were recorded for this clonotype. The chain has TRBV4-2 and TRBJ1-2; TRBD1 agrees at 7 bases. V gave up 4 bases and J gave up 5 bases; unmatched junction bases: 7. Germline values: CDR1 LGHNA, CDR2 YNFKEQ. The CDR3 is 14 residues long. CDR3 sequence reads: CASSLTGPQYGYTF. The CDR3 DNA sequence: TGTGCCAGCAGCCTGACAGGGCCCCAATATGGCTACACCTTC.

This clonotype was observed once. The rearrangement uses TRBV20-1 and TRBJ1-2; D call uncertain. From germline, CDR1 is DFQATT and CDR2 SNEGSKA (reference sequence). The ends were cut back, 0 bases at V and 8 bases at J, with 10 bases in the middle. The CDR3 runs 12 residues. The DNA for the CDR3 is TGCAGTGCTAGAGATCGGGTGTCCGGCTACACCTTC. Translation gives CSARDRVSGYTF.